Presented here are 10 T cell receptor beta chains from one specimen sequenced in a study of naive and memory T cell subsets (TCRdb year 2017). The library was prepared using UMI-ligation and nested PCR. Sequencer: Illumina MiSeq. An equimolar mix of two oligonucleotides covering both TRBC1 and TRBC2 was used as the beta constant-region primer. TCRdb reprocessed the public reads (quality trimming at Q25 with fastp, clone calling with MiXCR) and kept in-frame beta chains. Each entry is one CDR3 protein sequence, shown with its most common DNA and genes. The sample table shows some 150,000 distinct CDR3 sequences, and over 15% are seen once. The ten top clones hold roughly 0.14% of the sample. The source material was naive CD4+ T cells from blood. The cell subset or site label of this sample denotes: naive T cells, CD45RA high CD27+. These TCRs come from a human donor in good health.

There are a few counts of this clonotype. The CDR3, as DNA: TGTGCCAGCTCGCGCAACCAGATCCGGAACACCGGGGAGCTGTTTTTT. Its protein is CASSRNQIRNTGELFF. This rearrangement joins TRBV18 to TRBJ2-2, with D uncertain. The CDR3 has 16 amino acids. Trimming cost V 6 bases and J 1 base, with 15 bases left between them. Germline values: CDR1 KGHSH, CDR2 LQKENI.

The genes are TRBV15 and TRBJ1-2; 7 nucleotides agree with TRBD1. Unmatched junction bases numbered 11, after V lost 3 bases and J lost 4 bases. The V gene's germline CDR1 is LNHNV and CDR2 YYDKDF (reference sequence). This CDR3 region has 16 residues. CDR3 amino acids: CATSSPIKTGAYGYTF. Here the CDR3 DNA reads TGTGCCACCAGCAGCCCGATAAAAACAGGGGCCTATGGCTACACCTTC.

This clonotype was seen only a few times. The chain links TRBV7-9 to TRBJ1-1; D is uncertain. Germline values: CDR1 SEHNR, CDR2 FQNEAQ (reference sequence). Between the trimmed V and J ends, which lost 5 bases and 4 bases, there was a span of 14 bases. The CDR3 sequence is 14 residues long. CDR3 residues: CASSQIKGSTEAFF. The CDR3 region has the DNA TGTGCCAGCAGCCAGATAAAAGGGAGCACTGAAGCTTTCTTT.

This clonotype occurred many times. The genes are TRBV7-9 and TRBJ2-7; 7 bases agree with TRBD1. The V segment lost 1 base and the J segment 0 bases; nucleotides outside the gene matches: 3. CDR1 and CDR2 (germline): SEHNR, FQNEAQ (reference sequence). The CDR3 spans 15 residues. The CDR3 DNA follows: TGTGCCAGCAGCTTAGTGCCAGGGGGCTCCTACGAGCAGTACTTC. Translation gives CASSLVPGGSYEQYF.

The table lists this clonotype with a few counts. This chain joins TRBV20-1 and TRBJ2-3; 9 nucleotides agree with TRBD2. The ends lost 6 bases at V and 6 bases at J; junction bases unmatched: 4. This CDR3 region has 12 residues. Germline lookup yields CDR1 DFQATT and CDR2 SNEGSKA (reference sequence). CDR3 sequence reads: CSAAAGGDTQYF. CDR3 nucleotide sequence: TGCAGTGCGGCAGCGGGAGGCGATACGCAGTATTTT.

This clonotype was counted a few times. The J gene is TRBJ2-2, the V gene TRBV6-4, with D perhaps TRBD2 (6 bases). Trimming took off 6 bases at V and 5 bases at J, with 13 bases between the two ends. This CDR3 has 14 amino acids. Germline-derived CDR1 and CDR2 are MRHNA and SNTAGT. CDR3 protein: CASRAGWRTGELFF. In DNA form, the CDR3 reads TGTGCCAGCAGGGCGGGATGGAGGACCGGGGAGCTGTTTTTT.

Turning to this clonotype: Germline and junction disagree at one end, which may indicate a read error. The J gene is TRBJ2-1, the V gene TRBV6-2 or TRBV6-3; D call uncertain. Germline V lookup: CDR1 MNHEY, CDR2 SVGEGT. CDR3 length equals 13 residues. The chain's CDR3 is CASRSNSNNEQFF. The CDR3 DNA reads as TGTGCCAGCAGATCTAACTCCAACAATGAGCAGTTCTTC.

This clonotype was detected a few times. The rearrangement links TRBV6-5 to TRBJ2-3, with a weak D call TRBD2 (6 bases). This CDR3 has 15 residues. Trimming removed 2 bases at V and 1 base at J, with 10 bases between. CDR1 MNHEY and CDR2 SVGAGI come from the germline V gene. The CDR3 DNA reads as TGTGCCAGCAGTTACAGGAGGGAGGGCACAGATACGCAGTATTTT. Amino acid sequence: CASSYRREGTDTQYF.

The chain is built from TRBV11-2 and TRBJ2-7; 7 nucleotides align to TRBD2. The germline gives CDR1 SGHAT, CDR2 FQNNGV. The J segment lost 1 base and the V segment lost 5 bases, leaving 5 bases of the junction unmatched. This CDR3 spans 14 amino acids. The CDR3 bases are TGTGCCAGCAGCCCGGGACTACTATCCTACGAGCAGTACTTC. Its translation: CASSPGLLSYEQYF.

This chain's CDR3 is CSALGRSNQPQHF. In DNA, the CDR3 is TGCAGTGCTCTCGGGCGTAGCAATCAGCCCCAGCATTTT. The chain couples TRBV20-1 to TRBJ1-5; no clear D gene. Per germline, CDR1 DFQATT and CDR2 SNEGSKA (reference sequence). Trimming removed 5 bases at V and 0 bases at J, with 8 bases between. The CDR3 length is 13 residues.